The 21 T cell receptor beta chains given below trace back to one sample, sequenced in a study of T cells in Graves' hyperthyroidism and ophthalmopathy. Amplification of TCR beta CDR3 regions used RNA as the template. The HTBI set primed first-round TCR CDR3 RT-PCR. TCRdb passed the multiplex PCR reads through MiXCR, listing each CDR3 protein once. This repertoire shows around 700,000 distinct CDR3 sequences, around a third found once; its top ten account for 30% to 40%. The sequencing input was blood. The source of these receptors is a middle-aged woman with Graves' hyperthyroidism.

A few counts support this clonotype. This chain uses TRBV14 with TRBJ1-2; D gene ambiguous. Deletions cut 0 bases from V and 6 bases from J, with 14 bases between. This CDR3 has 15 amino acids. Germline CDR1 is SGHDN and CDR2 is FVKESK. In DNA, the CDR3 is TGTGCCAGCAGCCAAGATGGTATTCCAGTTGATGGCTACACCTTC. This codes for CASSQDGIPVDGYTF.

In regard to this clonotype: This sequence may be a read error, since a much larger clone differs from it by one base. The chain has TRBV10-3 and TRBJ1-1; D perhaps matches TRBD1 (5 bases). CDR1 and CDR2 (germline): ENHRY, SYGVKD. The germline V and J ends were trimmed by 10 bases and 0 bases, with 15 bases remaining between them. The CDR3 loop spans 14 amino acids. Here the CDR3 DNA reads TGTGCCAACTCCTGGGACCTCCTGAACACTGAAGCTTTCTTT. Translating it yields CANSWDLLNTEAFF.

This clonotype was seen repeatedly, ten times or more. V and J are TRBV29-1 and TRBJ2-5, with TRBD2 as a possible D gene (7 bases). The CDR3 length is 16 residues. The ends were cut back, 1 base at V and 9 bases at J, with 24 bases in the middle. CDR1 is SQVTM and CDR2 is ANQGSEA in the germline V gene. The CDR3 is CSVEGTAGTSLGAQYF. CDR3 DNA sequence: TGCAGCGTTGAAGGGACAGCGGGGACCTCTCTGGGGGCCCAGTACTTC.

This clonotype occurred a few times. This chain uses TRBV29-1 with TRBJ1-5; D gene ambiguous. The ends were cut back, 3 bases at V and 4 bases at J, with 10 bases in the middle. Per the germline V gene, CDR1 is SQVTM and CDR2 is ANQGSEA. This CDR3 is 13 amino acids long. This CDR3 is CSVDDGVNQPQHF. For the CDR3, the DNA is TGCAGCGTTGACGACGGGGTTAATCAGCCCCAGCATTTT.

In this sample, this clonotype turned up a few times. The rearrangement links TRBV6-5 to TRBJ2-7; no clear D. Germline assignment: CDR1 MNHEY and CDR2 SVGAGI. Trimming shortened V by 5 bases and J by 2 bases, and 7 bases separated the two germline ends. The CDR3 is 12 amino acids. CDR3: CASSARTYEQYF. The CDR3 DNA is TGTGCCAGCAGTGCAAGGACCTACGAGCAGTACTTC.

This clonotype was found a few times. The chain employs TRBV20-1 and TRBJ1-5; D is ambiguous. Germline V gene lookup returns CDR1 DFQATT and CDR2 SNEGSKA (reference sequence). Trimming pared 4 bases from V and 11 bases from J, leaving 24 bases between. This CDR3 is 15 amino acids long. The CDR3 nucleotides are TGCAGTGCTACCCTGCCCGGCCGGTTGGAAAGAGCCCAGCATTTT. Amino acids: CSATLPGRLERAQHF.

The sample holds many counts of this clonotype. The rearrangement joins TRBV6-6 to TRBJ1-1, with 10 bases matching TRBD1. The ends lost 7 bases at V and 0 bases at J; junction bases unmatched: 5. This CDR3 is built from 15 residues. CDR1 and CDR2 from the germline V gene are MNHNY and SVGAGI (reference sequence). The CDR3 spells CASKPGQGLNTEAFF. In nucleotides, the CDR3 is TGTGCCAGCAAGCCGGGACAGGGGTTGAACACTGAAGCTTTCTTT.

V is TRBV29-1 and J is TRBJ1-2; 7 bases are shared with TRBD1. Germline values: CDR1 SQVTM, CDR2 ANQGSEA. This CDR3 comprises 13 residues. Trimming took 6 bases from V and 4 from J; bases not matched to a gene: 8. The CDR3 spells CSVETGQIYGYTF. The DNA for the CDR3 is TGCAGCGTGGAAACGGGACAGATCTATGGCTACACCTTC.

As for this clonotype: No conserved phenylalanine or tryptophan ends this CDR3, so it is likely a read error. The rearrangement joins TRBV20-1 to TRBJ2-7; 7 bases map to TRBD2. The CDR3 is 15 amino acids. The V segment lost 5 bases and the J segment 1 base; nucleotides outside the gene matches: 11. Germline-derived CDR1 and CDR2 are DFQATT and SNEGSKA (reference sequence). The CDR3 loop reads CSAWDGEGKSYEQYS. CDR3 sequence (DNA): TGCAGTGCTTGGGATGGGGAGGGGAAGTCCTACGAGCAGTACTCC.

Turning to this clonotype: The conserved closing phenylalanine or tryptophan is absent in this CDR3, likely reflecting a read error. The DNA is omitted, as the CDR3 cannot be located on it reliably, and the CDR3 follows TCRdb's listing. The V call is TRBV7-2, the J call TRBJ1-3; the D call in the table, TRBD1, was not verified against the DNA. The CDR3 totals 11 residues, both ends included. Germline V gene data show CDR1 as SGHTA and CDR2 as FQGNSA. CDR3 amino acids: CASSRSGTSNT.

Many counts were recorded for this clonotype. The genes are TRBV7-9 and TRBJ2-5; D is ambiguous. CDR3 length equals 11 residues. CDR1 is SEHNR, CDR2 FQNEAQ, per germline (reference sequence). Between the trimmed V and J ends, which lost 8 bases and 3 bases, there was a span of 7 bases. CDR3 sequence reads: CASAWEETQYF. CDR3 coding DNA: TGTGCCAGCGCCTGGGAAGAGACCCAGTACTTC.

This clonotype was counted many times. The chain links TRBV19 to TRBJ2-5; tentative D call: TRBD1 (5 bases). The length of the CDR3 is 13 residues. With 6 bases removed from V and 2 bases from J, the gap between germline ends came to 10 bases. Germline values: CDR1 LNHDA, CDR2 SQIVND (reference sequence). CDR3 amino acids: CASSSDIQETQYF. CDR3 bases: TGTGCCAGTAGCTCGGACATTCAAGAGACCCAGTACTTC.

CDR3 sequence reads: CASSLAGGNFAEAFF. CDR3 DNA: TGCGCCAGCAGCTTGGCGGGAGGGAATTTCGCTGAAGCTTTCTTT. The chain uses TRBV5-1 and TRBJ1-1; D uncertain. This CDR3 comprises 15 residues. Germline V gene sequence: CDR1 SGHRS, CDR2 YFSETQ. Trimming stripped 0 bases from V and 6 bases from J, with 15 bases between.

Many counts were recorded for this clonotype. This sequence joins TRBV7-9 and TRBJ1-4, with 7 bases fitting TRBD1. CDR1 and CDR2 (germline): SEHNR, FQNEAQ (reference sequence). There are 14 residues in the CDR3. J lost 6 bases, V lost 2 bases, and 3 bases had no gene match. The CDR3 reads CASSLMGTDEKLFF. CDR3 nucleotide sequence: TGTGCCAGCAGCTTAATGGGGACAGATGAAAAACTGTTTTTT.

There are a few counts of this clonotype. The chain couples TRBV4-3 to TRBJ1-1, with D possibly matching TRBD1 (6 bases). In germline, CDR1 is LGHNA, CDR2 YSLEER. V was clipped by 3 bases and J by 2 bases, with 13 bases between them. The length of the CDR3 is 15 residues. CDR3 DNA sequence: TGCGCCAGCAGCCAGTCGGACAGAACCAACACTGAAGCTTTCTTT. It specifies CASSQSDRTNTEAFF.

This clonotype was recorded at least ten times. The CDR3 protein is CASSQLTLWSGQYF. The CDR3 nucleotides are TGTGCCAGCAGCCAGCTCACTCTTTGGTCTGGGCAGTACTTC. The chain recombines TRBV7-8 with TRBJ2-7; D call uncertain. V was pared by 5 bases and J by 9 bases, with 20 bases between. This CDR3 is built from 14 residues. CDR1 and CDR2 (germline): SGHVS, FQNEAQ.

This clonotype showed up many times. The V and J genes are TRBV10-1 and TRBJ2-5; 10 bases align to TRBD1. The germline CDR1 and CDR2 sequences are WNHNN and SYGVQD (reference sequence). CDR3 length: 15 residues. With V trimmed by 6 bases and J by 1 base, 5 bases remained unmatched. The CDR3 sequence: CASSDGDRGQETQYF. CDR3 nucleotides: TGCGCCAGCAGCGATGGGGACAGGGGCCAAGAGACCCAGTACTTC.

On this clonotype: Germline is not matched at one junction end, which may reflect a read error. The chain employs TRBV7-2 and TRBJ2-3; tentative D call: TRBD2 (6 bases). This CDR3 contains 15 residues. Germline CDR1 reads SGHTA; CDR2 reads FQGNSA. The chain's CDR3 is CASSQFPGEADTQYF. In DNA, the CDR3 is TGCGCCAGCAGCCAATTTCCGGGGGAGGCAGATACGCAGTATTTT.

The rearrangement links TRBV6-2 or TRBV6-3 to TRBJ1-4; TRBD1 is a possible D gene (6 bases). V shed 5 bases and J shed 10 bases, with 20 bases lying between them. The CDR3 extends over 15 amino acids. Germline V gene sequence: CDR1 MNHEY, CDR2 SVGEGT. CDR3 in DNA: TGTGCCAGCAGTCTACGACGGGACGGGGGCCGAAAACTGTTTTTT. Translating it yields CASSLRRDGGRKLFF.

The chain joins TRBV12-3 or TRBV12-4 to TRBJ1-5; D call uncertain. The CDR3 is made up of 14 amino acids. Trimming stripped 1 base from V and 3 bases from J, with 7 bases between. Written as DNA, the CDR3 is TGTGCCAGCAGTTTAGGGGCAGACAATCAGCCCCAGCATTTT. Residues: CASSLGADNQPQHF.

The V gene is TRBV10-3, the J gene TRBJ1-5; 9 bases fit TRBD1. The germline CDR1 and CDR2 sequences are ENHRY and SYGVKD. After removal of 1 base from V and 0 bases from J, the junction contained 10 bases not matched to a gene. The CDR3 has 19 amino acids. The chain's CDR3 is CAISELGKQGADSNQPQHF. CDR3 DNA: TGTGCCATCAGTGAGTTAGGGAAACAGGGGGCCGATAGCAATCAGCCCCAGCATTTT.